This T cell receptor beta chain is from a study of CXCR3-negative and CXCR3-positive naive CD8 T cells. Whole-study results and caveats: Researchers reported similar TRBV-TRBJ usage in naive CXCR3-negative and CXCR3-positive cells, though memory differed. Memory CD8+ cells showed much lower diversity, while both naive subsets displayed comparably high diversity.

UMI-labeled 5' RACE yielded the TRB cDNA libraries. Reprocessing the 5' RACE reads, TCRdb reports a single entry for every CDR3 protein and omits DNA. The sample totals approximately 5,800 distinct CDR3 sequences. About this clonotype: Its target is unknown.

Researchers reported sorting every CD8+ T cell subset in triplicate, about 290,000 cells per sort. The naive CD8+ gate required CD45RO-CCR7+CD27+CD95- phenotype. The CDR3 sequence is 14 residues long. Germline V lookup: CDR1 SNHLY, CDR2 FYNNEI. Sequencing was performed on naive CXCR3- CD8+ T cells from blood. Stated subset: CD45RO-CCR7+CD27+CD95- naive CD8+ T cells lacking CXCR3 (TNR3-). This rearrangement joins TRBV2 to TRBJ2-7. This receptor was identified in a human donor in good health. Some clones in this sample may be carry-over from other donors' samples. CDR3 in amino acids: CASSGERVSYEQYF.